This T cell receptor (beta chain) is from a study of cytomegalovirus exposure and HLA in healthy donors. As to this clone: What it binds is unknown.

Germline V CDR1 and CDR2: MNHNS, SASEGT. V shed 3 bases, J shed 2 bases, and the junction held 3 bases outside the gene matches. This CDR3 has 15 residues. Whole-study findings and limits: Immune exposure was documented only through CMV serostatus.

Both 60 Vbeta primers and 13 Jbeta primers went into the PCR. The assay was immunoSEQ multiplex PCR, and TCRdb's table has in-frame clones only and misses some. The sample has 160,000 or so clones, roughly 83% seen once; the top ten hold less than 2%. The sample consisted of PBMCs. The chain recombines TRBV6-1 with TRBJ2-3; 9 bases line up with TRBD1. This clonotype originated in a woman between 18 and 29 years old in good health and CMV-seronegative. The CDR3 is CASSERQGVTDTQYF. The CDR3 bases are TGTGCCAGCAGTGAGCGACAGGGGGTCACAGATACGCAGTATTTT.